The entry below describes one TCR beta chain. This sample stems from a study of OX40 agonist ivuxolimab in advanced cancers. In the study overall: Three individuals attained partial responses, comprising one hepatocellular carcinoma case and two cutaneous melanoma cases.

Profiling relied on immunoSEQ multiplex PCR, and the TCRdb table lists in-frame clones only, not all of them. The table lists roughly 76,000 clones, 90% to 95% of them singletons, with about 7.1% in the top ten. The V and J ends lost 7 bases and 5 bases respectively, with 18 bases between them. Germline V gives CDR1 MNHNS, CDR2 SASEGT. This CDR3 is 14 amino acids long. This receptor was taken from an adult with an advanced solid tumor such as melanoma, head and neck, liver or kidney cancer. This rearrangement joins TRBV6-1 to TRBJ2-7; D may be TRBD1 or TRBD2 (5 bases each). Sequencing used CD4+ or CD8+ T cells sorted from blood, obtained in a trial of the OX40 agonist ivuxolimab. This CDR3 is CASTQTGLTHEQYF. Written as DNA, the CDR3 is TGTGCCAGCACCCAAACGGGGCTGACCCACGAGCAGTACTTC.